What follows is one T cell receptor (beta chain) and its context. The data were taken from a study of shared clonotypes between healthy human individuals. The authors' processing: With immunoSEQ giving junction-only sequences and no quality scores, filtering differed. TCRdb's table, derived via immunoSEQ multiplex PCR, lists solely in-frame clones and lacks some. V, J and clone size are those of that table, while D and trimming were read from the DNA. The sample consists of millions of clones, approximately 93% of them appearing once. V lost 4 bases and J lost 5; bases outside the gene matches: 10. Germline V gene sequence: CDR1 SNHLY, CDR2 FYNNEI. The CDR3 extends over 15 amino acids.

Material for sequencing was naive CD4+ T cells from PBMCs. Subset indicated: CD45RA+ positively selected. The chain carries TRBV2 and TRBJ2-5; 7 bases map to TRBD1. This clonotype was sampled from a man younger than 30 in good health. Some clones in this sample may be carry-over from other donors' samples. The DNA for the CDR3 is TGTGCCAGCAGTGCCCGGGACAGCCTTCGGGAGACCCAGTACTTC. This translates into CASSARDSLRETQYF.